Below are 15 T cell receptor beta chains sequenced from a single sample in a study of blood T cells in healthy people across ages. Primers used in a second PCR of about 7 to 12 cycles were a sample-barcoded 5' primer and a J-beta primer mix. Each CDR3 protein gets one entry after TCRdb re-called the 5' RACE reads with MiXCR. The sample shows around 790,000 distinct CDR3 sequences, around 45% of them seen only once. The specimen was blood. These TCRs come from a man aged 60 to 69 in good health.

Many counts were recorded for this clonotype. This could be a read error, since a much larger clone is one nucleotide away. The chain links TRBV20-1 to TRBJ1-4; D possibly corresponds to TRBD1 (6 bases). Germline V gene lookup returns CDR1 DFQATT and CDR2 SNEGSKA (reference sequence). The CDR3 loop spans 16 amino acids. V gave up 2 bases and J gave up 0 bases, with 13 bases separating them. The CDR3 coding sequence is TGCAGTGCTAGAATCGGACAGAGTGCAACTAATGAAAAACTGTTTTTT. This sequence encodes CSARIGQSATNEKLFF.

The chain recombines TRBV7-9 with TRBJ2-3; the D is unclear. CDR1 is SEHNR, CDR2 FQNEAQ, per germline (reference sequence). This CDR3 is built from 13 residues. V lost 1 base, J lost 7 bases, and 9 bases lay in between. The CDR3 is CASSLGVSNTQYF. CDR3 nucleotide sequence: TGTGCCAGCAGCTTAGGGGTCTCGAATACGCAGTATTTT.

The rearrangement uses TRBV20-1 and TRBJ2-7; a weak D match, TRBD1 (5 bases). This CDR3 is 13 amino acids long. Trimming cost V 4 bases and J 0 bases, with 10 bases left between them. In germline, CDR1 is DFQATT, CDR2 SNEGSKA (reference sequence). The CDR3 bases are TGCAGTGCTATAGGGGCGGACTCCTACGAGCAGTACTTC. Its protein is CSAIGADSYEQYF.

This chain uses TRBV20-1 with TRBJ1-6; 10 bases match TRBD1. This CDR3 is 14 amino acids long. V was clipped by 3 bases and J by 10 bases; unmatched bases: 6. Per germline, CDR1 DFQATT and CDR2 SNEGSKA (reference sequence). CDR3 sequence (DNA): TGCAGTGCTAGGACAGGGACAGGGGTCTCACCCCTCCACTTT. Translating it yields CSARTGTGVSPLHF.

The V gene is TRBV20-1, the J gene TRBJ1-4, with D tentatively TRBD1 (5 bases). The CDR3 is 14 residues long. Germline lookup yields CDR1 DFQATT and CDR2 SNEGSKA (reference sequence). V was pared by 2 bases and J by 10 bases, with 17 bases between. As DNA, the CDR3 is TGCAGTGCTAGATCCGGGGGGACCGAGGGAAAACTGTTTTTT. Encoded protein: CSARSGGTEGKLFF.

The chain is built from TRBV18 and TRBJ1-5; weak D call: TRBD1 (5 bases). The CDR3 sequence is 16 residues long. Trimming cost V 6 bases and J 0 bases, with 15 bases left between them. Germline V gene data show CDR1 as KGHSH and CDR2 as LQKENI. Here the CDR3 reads CASSTSGGYSNQPQHF. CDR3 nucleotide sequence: TGTGCCAGCTCTACCAGCGGGGGATATAGCAATCAGCCCCAGCATTTT.

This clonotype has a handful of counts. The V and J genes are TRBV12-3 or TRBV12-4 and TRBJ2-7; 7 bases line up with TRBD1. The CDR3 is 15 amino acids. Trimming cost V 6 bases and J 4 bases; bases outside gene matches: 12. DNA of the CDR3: TGTGCCAGCAGCTCAACCGGGACAGCAATTTACGAGCAGTACTTC. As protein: CASSSTGTAIYEQYF.

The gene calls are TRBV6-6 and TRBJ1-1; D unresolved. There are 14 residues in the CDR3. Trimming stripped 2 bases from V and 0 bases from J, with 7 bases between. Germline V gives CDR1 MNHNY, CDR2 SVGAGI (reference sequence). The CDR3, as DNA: TGTGCCAGCAGTTACGGGCTATTGAACACTGAAGCTTTCTTT. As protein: CASSYGLLNTEAFF.

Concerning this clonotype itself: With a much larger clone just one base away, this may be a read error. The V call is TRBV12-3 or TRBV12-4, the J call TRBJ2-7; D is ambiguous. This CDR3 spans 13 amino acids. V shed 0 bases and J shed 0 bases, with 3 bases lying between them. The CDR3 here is CASSLANSYEQYF. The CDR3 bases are TGTGCCAGCAGTTTAGCCAACTCCTACGAGCAGTACTTC.

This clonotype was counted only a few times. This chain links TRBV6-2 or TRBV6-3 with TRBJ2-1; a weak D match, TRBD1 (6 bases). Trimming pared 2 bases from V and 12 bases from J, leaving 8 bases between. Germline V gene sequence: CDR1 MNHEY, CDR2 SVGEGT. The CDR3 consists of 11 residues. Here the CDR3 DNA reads TGTGCCAGCAGTTACGGCAGGGGGCAGTTCTTC. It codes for CASSYGRGQFF.

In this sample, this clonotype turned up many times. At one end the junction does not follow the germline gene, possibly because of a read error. CDR3 sequence: CASSLVGRGTDTQYF. DNA of the CDR3: TGCGCCAGCAGCTTGGTCGGGCGAGGCACAGATACGCAGTATTTT. The chain is built from TRBV7-2 and TRBJ2-3, with D unresolved. Germline CDR1 reads SGHTA; CDR2 reads FQGNSA. The CDR3 sequence is 15 residues long.

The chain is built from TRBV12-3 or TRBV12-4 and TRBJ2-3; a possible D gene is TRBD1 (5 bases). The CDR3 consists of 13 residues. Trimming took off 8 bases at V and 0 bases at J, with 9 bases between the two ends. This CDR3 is CASGRASTDTQYF. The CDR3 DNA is TGTGCCAGCGGCAGGGCTAGCACAGATACGCAGTATTTT.

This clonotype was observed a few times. The CDR3: CASSLGPGPKNIQYF. DNA for the CDR3: TGTGCCAGCAGCTTAGGACCGGGGCCTAAAAACATTCAGTACTTC. This chain uses TRBV7-9 with TRBJ2-4; D is possibly TRBD1 or TRBD2 (5 bases each). This CDR3 is 15 amino acids long. In germline, CDR1 is SEHNR, CDR2 FQNEAQ (reference sequence). Trimming pared 1 base from V and 4 bases from J, leaving 11 bases between.

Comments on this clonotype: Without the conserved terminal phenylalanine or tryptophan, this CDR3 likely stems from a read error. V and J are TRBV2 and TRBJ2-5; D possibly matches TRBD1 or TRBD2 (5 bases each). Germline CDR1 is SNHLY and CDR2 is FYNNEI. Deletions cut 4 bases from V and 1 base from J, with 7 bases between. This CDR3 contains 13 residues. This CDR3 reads CASSGDGQETQYL. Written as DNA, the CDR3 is TGTGCCAGCAGTGGGGACGGCCAAGAGACCCAGTACTTA.

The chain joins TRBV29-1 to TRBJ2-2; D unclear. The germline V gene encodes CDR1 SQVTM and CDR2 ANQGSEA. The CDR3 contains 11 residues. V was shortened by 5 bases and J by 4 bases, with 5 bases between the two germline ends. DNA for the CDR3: TGCAGCGTTCGGTTCACCGGGGAGCTGTTTTTT. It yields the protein CSVRFTGELFF.